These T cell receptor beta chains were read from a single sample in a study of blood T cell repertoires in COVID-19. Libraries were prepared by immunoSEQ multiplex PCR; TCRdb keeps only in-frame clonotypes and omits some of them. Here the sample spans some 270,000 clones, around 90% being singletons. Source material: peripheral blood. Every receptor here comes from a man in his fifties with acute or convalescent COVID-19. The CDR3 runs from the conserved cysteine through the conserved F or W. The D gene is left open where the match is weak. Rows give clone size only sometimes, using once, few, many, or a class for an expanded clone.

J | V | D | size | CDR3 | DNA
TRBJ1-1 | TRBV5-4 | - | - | CASSLGAMNTEAFF | TGTGCCAGCAGCTTGGGGGCAATGAACACTGAAGCTTTCTTT
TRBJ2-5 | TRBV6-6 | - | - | CASRPPGGETQYF | TGTGCCAGCAGACCGCCGGGTGGGGAGACCCAGTACTTC
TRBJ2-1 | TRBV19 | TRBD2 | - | CASSPERGAYNEQFF | TGTGCCAGTAGTCCCGAGCGGGGGGCCTACAATGAGCAGTTCTTC
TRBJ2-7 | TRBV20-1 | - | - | CSAWQSYEQYF | TGCAGTGCCTGGCAGTCCTACGAGCAGTACTTC
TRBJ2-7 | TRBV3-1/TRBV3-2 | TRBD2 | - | CASSPTGLAGTYEQYF | TGTGCCAGCAGCCCAACTGGACTAGCGGGGACCTACGAGCAGTACTTC
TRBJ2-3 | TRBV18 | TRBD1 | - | CASSPRGSDTQYF | TGTGCCAGCTCACCCAGGGGGTCAGATACGCAGTATTTT
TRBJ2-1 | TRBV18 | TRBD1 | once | CASSPAGTGYNEQFF | TGTGCCAGCTCACCTGCCGGGACAGGGTACAATGAGCAGTTCTTC
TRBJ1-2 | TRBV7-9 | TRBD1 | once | CASSLAGDRAASSGYTF | TGTGCCAGCAGCTTAGCGGGGGACAGGGCGGCGTCTAGTGGCTACACCTTC
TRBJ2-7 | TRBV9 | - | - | CASSADREQYF | TGTGCCAGCAGCGCCGACAGGGAGCAGTACTTC
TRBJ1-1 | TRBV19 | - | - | CASSQDRFRTEAFF | TGTGCCAGTAGTCAAGACAGGTTCCGCACTGAAGCTTTCTTT
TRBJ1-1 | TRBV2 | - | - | CATHREMETEAFF | TGTGCCACCCACCGTGAGATGGAGACTGAAGCTTTCTTT
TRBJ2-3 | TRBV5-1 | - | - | CASSLAAGAGTDTQYF | TGCGCCAGCAGCTTGGCGGCAGGGGCGGGCACAGATACGCAGTATTTT
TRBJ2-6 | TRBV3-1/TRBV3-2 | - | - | CASTSSGANVLTF | TGTGCCAGCACCTCCTCTGGGGCCAACGTCCTGACTTTC
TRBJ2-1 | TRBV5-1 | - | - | CASSRSDTPIYNEQFF | TGCGCCAGCTCACGTTCGGACACCCCCATTTACAATGAGCAGTTCTTC
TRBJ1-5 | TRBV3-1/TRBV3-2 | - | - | CASSQGTQRNQPQHF | TGTGCCAGCAGCCAAGGGACACAACGCAATCAGCCCCAGCATTTT
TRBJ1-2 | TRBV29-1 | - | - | CSVNTGYGYTF | TGCAGCGTTAATACAGGGTATGGCTACACCTTC
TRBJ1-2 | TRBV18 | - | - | CASSPGQLTFNYGYTF | TGTGCCAGCTCACCTGGACAGTTAACCTTTAACTATGGCTACACCTTC
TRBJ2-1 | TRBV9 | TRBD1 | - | CASSAGQVGDNEQFF | TGTGCCAGCAGCGCGGGACAGGTTGGCGACAATGAGCAGTTCTTC
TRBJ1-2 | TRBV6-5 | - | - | CASSYSGKPTGYTF | TGTGCCAGCAGTTACTCGGGCAAGCCGACTGGCTACACCTTC
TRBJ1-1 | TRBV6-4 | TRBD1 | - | CASSERGTGGLNTEAFF | TGTGCCAGCAGTGAGCGTGGGACAGGGGGCTTGAACACTGAAGCTTTCTTT
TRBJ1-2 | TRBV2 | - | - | CASNLGQSNYGYTF | TGTGCCAGCAACCTTGGACAATCCAACTATGGCTACACCTTC
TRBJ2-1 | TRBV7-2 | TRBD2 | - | CASSQGLAGGINEQFF | TGTGCCAGCAGCCAAGGACTAGCGGGGGGTATAAATGAGCAGTTCTTC
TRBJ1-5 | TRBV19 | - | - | CASSIPGLTQPQHF | TGTGCCAGTAGTATCCCAGGGCTGACACAGCCCCAGCATTTT
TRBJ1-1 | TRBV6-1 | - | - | CASSEAFRNTEAFF | TGTGCCAGCAGTGAAGCGTTCAGGAACACTGAAGCTTTCTTT
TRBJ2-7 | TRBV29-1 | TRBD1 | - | CSGRRQGANEQYF | TGCAGCGGCCGACGTCAGGGGGCAAACGAGCAGTACTTC
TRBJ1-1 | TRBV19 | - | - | CASSISGTLNTEAFF | TGTGCCAGTAGTATTTCCGGGACACTGAACACTGAAGCTTTCTTT
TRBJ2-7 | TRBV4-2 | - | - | CASSLVGGAREQYF | TGTGCCAGCAGCCTCGTGGGGGGGGCGCGGGAGCAGTACTTC
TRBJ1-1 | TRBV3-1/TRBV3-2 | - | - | CASSHLPGSNTEAFF | TGTGCCAGCAGCCACCTACCGGGTTCGAACACTGAAGCTTTCTTT
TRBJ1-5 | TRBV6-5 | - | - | CASIRTANSNQPQHF | TGTGCCAGCATTAGGACAGCAAATAGCAATCAGCCCCAGCATTTT
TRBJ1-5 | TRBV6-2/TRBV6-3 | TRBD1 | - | CASSLDRVSQPQHF | TGTGCCAGCAGTCTGGACAGGGTGAGTCAGCCCCAGCATTTT
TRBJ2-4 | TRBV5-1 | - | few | CASSPSGGNIQYF | TGCGCCAGCAGCCCGAGTGGAGGGAACATTCAGTACTTC
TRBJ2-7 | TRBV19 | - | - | CASSIRAGYYEQYF | TGTGCCAGTAGTATTCGCGCAGGTTACTACGAGCAGTACTTC
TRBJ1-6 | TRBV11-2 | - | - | CASSLGEGGSPLHF | TGTGCCAGCAGCTTAGGGGAGGGAGGTTCACCCCTCCACTTT
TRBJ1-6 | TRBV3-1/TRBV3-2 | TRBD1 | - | CASSHNRGSPLHF | TGTGCCAGCAGCCACAACAGGGGCTCACCCCTCCACTTT
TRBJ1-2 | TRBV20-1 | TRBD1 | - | CSASQDRGRGYTF | TGCAGTGCTAGTCAGGACAGGGGGAGAGGCTACACCTTC
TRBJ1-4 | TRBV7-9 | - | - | CASSLGRGGSPDNEKLFF | TGTGCCAGCAGCTTAGGCAGGGGCGGCTCACCAGATAATGAAAAACTGTTTTTT
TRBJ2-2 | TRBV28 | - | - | CASSLGGTPGELFF | TGTGCCAGCAGTTTAGGAGGAACACCCGGGGAGCTGTTTTTT
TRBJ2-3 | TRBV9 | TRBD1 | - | CASSADRGGTDTQYF | TGTGCCAGCAGCGCAGACAGGGGCGGGACAGATACGCAGTATTTT
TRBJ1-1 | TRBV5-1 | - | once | CASSLVWGLTNTEAFF | TGCGCCAGCAGCTTGGTGTGGGGACTCACGAACACTGAAGCTTTCTTT
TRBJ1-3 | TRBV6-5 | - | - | CASTVGSSGNTIYF | TGTGCCAGCACGGTCGGGAGCTCTGGAAACACCATATATTTT
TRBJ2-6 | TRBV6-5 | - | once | CASRGPGANVLTF | TGTGCCAGCAGGGGCCCTGGGGCCAACGTCCTGACTTTC
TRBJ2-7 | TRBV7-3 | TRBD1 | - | CASSPGTGSYEQYF | TGTGCCAGCAGCCCCGGGACAGGGTCCTACGAGCAGTACTTC
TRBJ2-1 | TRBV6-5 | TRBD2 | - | CASRPGLAGGDEQFF | TGTGCCAGCAGGCCCGGACTAGCGGGGGGCGATGAGCAGTTCTTC
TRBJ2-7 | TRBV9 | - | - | CASSADGRGTYEQYF | TGTGCCAGCAGCGCGGACGGGCGGGGTACCTACGAGCAGTACTTC
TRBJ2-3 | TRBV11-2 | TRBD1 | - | CASSHRDRADTQYF | TGTGCCAGCAGCCACCGGGACAGGGCGGATACGCAGTATTTT
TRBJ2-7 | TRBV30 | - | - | CAWSAGAHYEQYF | TGTGCCTGGAGTGCAGGGGCGCACTACGAGCAGTACTTC